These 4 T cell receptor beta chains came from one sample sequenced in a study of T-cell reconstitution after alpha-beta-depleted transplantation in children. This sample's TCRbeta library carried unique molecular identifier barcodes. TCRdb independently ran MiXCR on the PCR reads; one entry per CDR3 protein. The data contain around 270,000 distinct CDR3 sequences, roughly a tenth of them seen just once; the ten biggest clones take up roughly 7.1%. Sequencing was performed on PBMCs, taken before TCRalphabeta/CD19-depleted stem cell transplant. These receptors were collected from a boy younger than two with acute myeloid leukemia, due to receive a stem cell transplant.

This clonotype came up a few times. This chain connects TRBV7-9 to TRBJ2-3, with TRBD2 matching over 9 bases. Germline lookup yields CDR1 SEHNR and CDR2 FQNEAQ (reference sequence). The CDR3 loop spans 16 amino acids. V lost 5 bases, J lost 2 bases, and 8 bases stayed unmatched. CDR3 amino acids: CASSHSGGAYTDTQYF. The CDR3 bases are TGTGCCAGCAGCCATAGCGGGGGAGCTTACACAGATACGCAGTATTTT.

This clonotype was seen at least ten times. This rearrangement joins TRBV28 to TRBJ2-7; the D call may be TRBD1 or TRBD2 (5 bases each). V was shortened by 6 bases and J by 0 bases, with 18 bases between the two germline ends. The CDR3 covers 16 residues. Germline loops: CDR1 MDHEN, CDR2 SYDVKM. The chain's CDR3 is CASSPSGRVLSYEQYF. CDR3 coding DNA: TGTGCCAGCAGCCCCTCGGGGCGGGTCCTCTCCTACGAGCAGTACTTC.

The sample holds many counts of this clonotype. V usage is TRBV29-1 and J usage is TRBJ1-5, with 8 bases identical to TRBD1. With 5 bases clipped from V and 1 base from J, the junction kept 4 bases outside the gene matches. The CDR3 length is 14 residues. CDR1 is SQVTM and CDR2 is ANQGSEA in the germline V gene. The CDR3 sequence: CSVSRQGSNQPQHF. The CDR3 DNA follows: TGCAGCGTTTCACGACAGGGGAGCAATCAGCCCCAGCATTTT.

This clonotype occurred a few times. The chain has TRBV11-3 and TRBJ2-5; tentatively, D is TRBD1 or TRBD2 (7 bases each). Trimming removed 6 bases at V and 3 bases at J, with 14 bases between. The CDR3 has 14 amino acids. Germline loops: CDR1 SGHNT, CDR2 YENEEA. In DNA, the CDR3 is TGTGCCAGCAGTTTCAGGGGGGGGGAAGAGACCCAGTACTTC. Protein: CASSFRGGEETQYF.